The T cell receptor beta chain described here comes from a study of shared clonotypes between healthy human individuals. Study outcomes and limitations: Incompleteness in sorted-subset sequencing, despite large depth, was shown by rarefaction. All-four-donor shared clonotypes had higher generation probabilities than non-shared clonotypes did.

This clone was seen more than once but under ten times. What it recognizes is unknown. Deep was the level at which the assay was run. TCRdb's copy holds only in-frame clones and misses some; the assay was immunoSEQ multiplex PCR. The table shows some 120,000 clones, with under 70% occurring only once. Sequencing used memory CD8+ T cells sorted from blood. The subset is: CD45RO+ cells pooled with CCR7-negative TemRA cells. This TCR was sampled from a woman aged 25 to 39 in good health.

CDR3 nucleotide sequence: TGTGCCAGCAGTTTTTTTCCGGAGACTAGCGGCGGGCGGGAGTGGGAGACCCAGTACTTC. This sequence encodes CASSFFPETSGGREWETQYF. This rearrangement joins TRBV28 to TRBJ2-5; 9 bases fit TRBD2. The CDR3 is 20 amino acids. With V trimmed by 3 bases and J by 5 bases, 22 bases remained unmatched. Germline CDR1 reads MDHEN; CDR2 reads SYDVKM.